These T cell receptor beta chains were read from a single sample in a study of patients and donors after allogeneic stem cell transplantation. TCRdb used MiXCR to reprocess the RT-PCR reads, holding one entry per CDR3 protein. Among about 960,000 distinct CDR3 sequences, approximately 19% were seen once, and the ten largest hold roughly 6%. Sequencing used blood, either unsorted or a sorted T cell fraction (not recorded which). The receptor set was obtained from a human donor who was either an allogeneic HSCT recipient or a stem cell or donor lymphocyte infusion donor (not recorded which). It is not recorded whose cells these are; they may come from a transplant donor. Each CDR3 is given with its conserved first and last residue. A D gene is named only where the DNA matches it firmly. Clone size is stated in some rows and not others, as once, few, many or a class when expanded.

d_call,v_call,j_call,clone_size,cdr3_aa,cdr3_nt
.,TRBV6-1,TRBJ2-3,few,CASSNQQAGGDTQYF,TGTGCCAGCAGTAACCAGCAGGCCGGGGGAGATACGCAGTATTTT
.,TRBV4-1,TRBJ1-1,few,CASSQGLGQLNTEAFF,TGCGCCAGCAGCCAAGGACTAGGACAGCTGAACACTGAAGCTTTCTTT
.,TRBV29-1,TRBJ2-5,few,CSVDYLGETQYF,TGCAGCGTTGACTACCTCGGAGAGACCCAGTACTTC
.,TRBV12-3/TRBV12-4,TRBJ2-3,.,CASALPRGTDTQYF,TGTGCCAGCGCCCTTCCTCGGGGCACAGATACGCAGTATTTT
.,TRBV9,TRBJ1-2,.,CASSDGGVNYGYTF,TGTGCCAGCAGCGACGGAGGTGTTAACTATGGCTACACCTTC
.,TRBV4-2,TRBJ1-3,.,CASSQDGTAWGAGNTIYF,TGTGCCAGCAGCCAAGACGGCACCGCTTGGGGGGCTGGAAACACCATATATTTT
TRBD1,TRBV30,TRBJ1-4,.,CACLRGRSEKLFF,TGTGCCTGTCTCAGGGGGCGCAGTGAAAAACTGTTTTTT
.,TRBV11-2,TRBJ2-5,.,CASSLGGRQQETQYF,TGTGCCAGCAGCTTAGGAGGAAGGCAGCAAGAGACCCAGTACTTC
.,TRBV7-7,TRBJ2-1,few,CASSQLGRSNEQFF,TGTGCTAGCAGCCAGCTGGGGCGTTCTAATGAGCAGTTCTTC
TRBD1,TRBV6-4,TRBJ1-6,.,CASRRQGAQDSPLHF,TGTGCCAGCAGGAGACAGGGGGCTCAGGATTCACCCCTCCACTTT
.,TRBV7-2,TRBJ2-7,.,CASSLEGPGREQYF,TGTGCCAGCAGCTTAGAAGGGCCGGGTAGGGAGCAGTACTTC
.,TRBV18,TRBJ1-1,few,CASSPYQARGPNTEAFF,TGTGCCAGCTCACCCTACCAGGCCCGGGGTCCGAACACTGAAGCTTTCTTT
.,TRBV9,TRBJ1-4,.,CASSVEGTAANEKLFF,TGTGCCAGCAGCGTAGAGGGAACAGCAGCTAATGAAAAACTGTTTTTT
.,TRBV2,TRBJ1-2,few,CASSETGINYGYTF,TGTGCCAGCAGTGAAACGGGAATTAACTATGGCTACACCTTC
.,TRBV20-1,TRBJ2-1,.,CSARDYPADYNEQFF,TGCAGTGCTAGAGATTACCCGGCAGACTACAATGAGCAGTTCTTC
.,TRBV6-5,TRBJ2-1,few,CASSFGLTKPANEQFF,TGTGCCAGCAGTTTTGGACTAACAAAACCGGCTAATGAGCAGTTCTTC
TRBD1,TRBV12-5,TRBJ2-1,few,CASGFRMLGQGTANEQFF,TGTGCTAGTGGTTTCCGGATGCTAGGACAGGGGACCGCCAATGAGCAGTTCTTC
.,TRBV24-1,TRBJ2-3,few,CATSDVPSDTQYF,TGTGCCACCAGTGACGTCCCGAGTGATACGCAGTATTTT
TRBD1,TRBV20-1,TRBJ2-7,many,CSAPTQGSSEQYF,TGCAGTGCACCTACACAGGGGTCTTCCGAGCAGTACTTC
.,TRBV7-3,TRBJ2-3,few,CASSLTPGPDTQYF,TGTGCCAGCAGCTTAACCCCAGGTCCAGATACGCAGTATTTT
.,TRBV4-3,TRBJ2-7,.,CASSQAATLSYEQYF,TGCGCCAGCAGCCAGGCCGCGACTCTCTCCTACGAGCAGTACTTC
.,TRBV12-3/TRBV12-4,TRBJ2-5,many,CASSLEQPETQYF,TGTGCCAGCAGTTTAGAACAGCCGGAGACCCAGTACTTC
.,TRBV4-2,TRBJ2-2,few,CASSPRSQGGLGTGELFF,TGTGCCAGCAGCCCCCGATCCCAGGGGGGCCTGGGCACCGGGGAGCTGTTTTTT